Listed below are T cell receptor beta chains from one sample, sequenced in a study of blood T cell repertoires in COVID-19. Repertoires were generated with immunoSEQ multiplex PCR, while TCRdb's copy carries only in-frame clones and drops some. Among roughly 230,000 clones, roughly nine tenths were seen once, and the ten largest hold around 4.2%. Sequenced: PBMCs or T cells enriched from blood (not recorded which). These receptors originate from a woman aged 25 to 39 with acute COVID-19. Each CDR3 is given with its conserved first and last residue. The D gene is left open where the match is weak. A row's size may be missing; if present it is once, few, many or a size class.

j_gene,d_gene,abundance,v_gene,CDR3nt,CDR3aa
TRBJ2-5,TRBD2,NA,TRBV5-4,TGTGCCAGCAGCCCTGACCTAGCGGGGGGGCAGGAGACCCAGTACTTC,CASSPDLAGGQETQYF
TRBJ1-5,TRBD1,NA,TRBV6-5,TGTGCCAGTAGGGGGATGGGGGGGACAGGCCAGCCCCAGCATTTT,CASRGMGGTGQPQHF
TRBJ2-3,NA,once,TRBV30,TGTGCCTGGAGTGTACTACCCTCAGATACGCAGTATTTT,CAWSVLPSDTQYF
TRBJ1-3,TRBD1,NA,TRBV28,TGTGCCGTCAGACAGGGCCCGAACACCATATATTTT,CAVRQGPNTIYF
TRBJ2-1,TRBD1,NA,TRBV10-1,TGCGCCAGCAGTGAGGGCAGGGGGCGAAATGAGCAGTTCTTC,CASSEGRGRNEQFF
TRBJ1-1,NA,NA,TRBV5-6,TGTGCCAGCAGCTTGGGACCTTGGGGGCGAGGGGATGAAGCTTTCTTT,CASSLGPWGRGDEAFF
TRBJ1-1,TRBD1,NA,TRBV4-2,TGTGCCAGCAGCCAACAGCCGGGACAGAGAAGCGCGAACACTGAAGCTTTCTTT,CASSQQPGQRSANTEAFF
TRBJ2-5,TRBD2,NA,TRBV13,TGTGCCAGCAGCTTAGGAGAAGCGGGGGGGTACCAAGAGACCCAGTACTTC,CASSLGEAGGYQETQYF
TRBJ1-2,NA,NA,TRBV19,TGTGCCAGTAGATACAGGGAAGGCTACACCTTC,CASRYREGYTF
TRBJ1-2,NA,NA,TRBV15,TGTGCCACCAGCAGAGGCCGGGTGGTGGACTATGGCTACACCTTC,CATSRGRVVDYGYTF
TRBJ2-3,TRBD2,NA,TRBV9,TGTGCCAGCAGCTCCCGCGGGGGGACCACAGATACGCAGTATTTT,CASSSRGGTTDTQYF
TRBJ2-7,TRBD2,NA,TRBV11-2,TGTGCCAGCAGCTTAGTTTCGCGGGGGGGCCTGAGAGAGCAGTACTTC,CASSLVSRGGLREQYF
TRBJ2-5,NA,NA,TRBV2,TGTGCCAGTCGGGGGGCCGTAGAGACCCAGTACTTC,CASRGAVETQYF
TRBJ1-4,TRBD1,NA,TRBV15,TGTGCCACCAGGAGAGACAGGGCTGAAAAACTGTTTTTT,CATRRDRAEKLFF
TRBJ2-2,NA,NA,TRBV2,TGTGCCAGCAACAGTGACCGTAACACCGGGGAGCTGTTTTTT,CASNSDRNTGELFF
TRBJ1-5,TRBD1,NA,TRBV27,TGTGCCAGCAGTATCGGGACAGTCAATCAGCCCCAGCATTTT,CASSIGTVNQPQHF
TRBJ2-1,NA,once,TRBV29-1,TGCAGCGTTGAAAGGCGGAATGAGCAGTTCTTC,CSVERRNEQFF
TRBJ2-3,NA,NA,TRBV9,TGTGCCAGCAGCCGCGGATCTCGCGGGGCCTGGGGAGATACGCAGTATTTT,CASSRGSRGAWGDTQYF
TRBJ2-3,NA,NA,TRBV4-1,TGCGCCAGCAGCCAAGAGGGAGGGGGATCAGATACGCAGTATTTT,CASSQEGGGSDTQYF
TRBJ2-1,TRBD1,NA,TRBV3-1/TRBV3-2,TGTGCCAGCAGCCAAGGCAGGGGGCGTTACAATGAGCAGTTCTTC,CASSQGRGRYNEQFF
TRBJ2-1,NA,NA,TRBV2,TGTGCCAGCAGTGAAAGTACGGGTTTGCGAGGCAATGAGCAGTTCTTC,CASSESTGLRGNEQFF
TRBJ1-2,TRBD1,NA,TRBV5-1,TGCGCCAGCAGCCAGGGACAGGGGAATGGCTACACCTTC,CASSQGQGNGYTF
TRBJ2-5,NA,NA,TRBV10-3,TGTGCCACCTCTGGCGGGACGGCCGAGACCCAGTACTTC,CATSGGTAETQYF
TRBJ2-2,NA,NA,TRBV19,TGTGCCAGTAGTATAGATGTAAGGACTATCACCGGGGAGCTGTTTTTT,CASSIDVRTITGELFF
TRBJ2-1,TRBD1,NA,TRBV9,TGTGCCAGCAGCGTAGATTGGACAGGGGGCCAAGATGAGCAGTTCTTC,CASSVDWTGGQDEQFF
TRBJ1-2,NA,NA,TRBV3-1/TRBV3-2,TGTGCCAGCAGCCAGGGCCCCGTACCAGGCTATGGCTACACCTTC,CASSQGPVPGYGYTF
TRBJ1-2,NA,few,TRBV12-3/TRBV12-4,TGTGCCAGCAGGTATGGACTGAATGGCTACACCTTC,CASRYGLNGYTF
TRBJ2-1,TRBD2,NA,TRBV4-1,TGCGCCAGCAGCCAAGGGCCGGACCTCCGGGGGGATGAGCAGTTCTTC,CASSQGPDLRGDEQFF
TRBJ1-1,TRBD1,NA,TRBV5-1,TGCGCCAGCAGCCTGACACGCGCACCGGGACAGGAAGCTTTCTTT,CASSLTRAPGQEAFF
TRBJ1-1,TRBD1,NA,TRBV19,TGTGCCAGTAGTACCTCGACAGGGTTAATGAACACTGAAGCTTTCTTT,CASSTSTGLMNTEAFF
TRBJ1-6,TRBD1,NA,TRBV25-1,TGTGCCAGCAGCCAGGTTGGGACAGCCGGCTCACCCCTCCACTTT,CASSQVGTAGSPLHF
TRBJ1-3,NA,NA,TRBV9,TGTGCCAGCAGCGGGGCGGGGGGGCTAATAGACACCATATATTTT,CASSGAGGLIDTIYF
TRBJ1-2,TRBD1,NA,TRBV28,TGTGCCAGCAGTGACAGGGGGCGGCGTGGCTACACCTTC,CASSDRGRRGYTF
TRBJ1-6,TRBD1,NA,TRBV18,TGTGCCAGCTCACCACGGTCAGGGGGCTCCTATAATTCACCCCTCCACTTT,CASSPRSGGSYNSPLHF
TRBJ2-1,TRBD2,NA,TRBV30,TGTGCCTGGAGTTCGGGGGGGGCCTCCTACAATGAGCAGTTCTTC,CAWSSGGASYNEQFF
TRBJ2-5,NA,NA,TRBV19,TGTGCCAGTAGTATAGATCAGGATCGGGAGACCCAGTACTTC,CASSIDQDRETQYF
TRBJ1-3,NA,NA,TRBV19,TGTGCCAGTATCTCCTTTAGCTCTGGAAACACCATATATTTT,CASISFSSGNTIYF
TRBJ1-4,NA,few,TRBV7-7,TGTGCCAGCAGCGCAGCGGGGGGCGTGTATGAAAAACTGTTTTTT,CASSAAGGVYEKLFF
TRBJ2-1,NA,once,TRBV27,TGTGCCAGCAGATTGGGGGGGCCCAGCTCCTACAATGAGCAGTTCTTC,CASRLGGPSSYNEQFF